These 26 T cell receptor beta chains originate from one sample sequenced in a study of CD8+ T cells in alopecia areata. Investigators isolated RNA and reverse transcribed it into cDNA to act as the sequencing template. The data were produced by immunoSEQ multiplex PCR, yet TCRdb's version contains in-frame clones alone and is incomplete. Here the sample spans more than 140,000 clones, 70% to 90% being singletons. The treatment is: oral pan-JAK inhibitor, 5-10 mg twice daily. Specimen: CD8+ T cells sorted from blood, collected at week 4, from a patient treated with tofacitinib. These receptors originate from a human donor with alopecia areata.

The chain links TRBV14 to TRBJ2-7; 7 bases map to TRBD1. This CDR3 is 13 amino acids long. From germline, CDR1 is SGHDN and CDR2 FVKESK. V trimming: 5 bases; J trimming: 1 base; junction bases outside the gene matches: 2. The CDR3 reads CASSSGQSYEQYF. The CDR3, as DNA: TGTGCCAGCAGCTCGGGACAGTCCTACGAGCAGTACTTC.

This clone was found once. The V call is TRBV30, the J call TRBJ2-7, with 7 bases matching TRBD2. The CDR3 covers 14 residues. The V gene end was trimmed by 1 base and the J gene end by 4 bases; junction bases not matched to a gene: 7. Germline V gives CDR1 GTSNPN, CDR2 SVGIG (reference sequence). The CDR3 region has the DNA TGTGCCTGGAGTGGGGGAGGGTCGGGATACGAGCAGTACTTC. Its protein product is CAWSGGGSGYEQYF. The full variable domain, rest sourced from reference TRBV30 and TRBJ2-7, is SQTIHQWPATLVQPVGSPLSLECTVEGTSNPNLYWYRQAAGRGLQLLFYSVGIGQISSEVPQNLSASRPQDRQFILSSKKLLLSDSGFYLCAWSGGGSGYEQYFGPGTRLTVT.

The rearrangement joins TRBV7-6 to TRBJ2-3, with 9 nucleotides matching TRBD1. The trim removed 3 bases at V and 3 bases at J, leaving 1 base unmatched. In germline, CDR1 is SGHVS, CDR2 FNYEAQ. The CDR3 is 14 residues long. This chain's CDR3 is CASSLTGGTDTQYF. CDR3 bases: TGTGCCAGCAGCTTGACAGGGGGAACAGATACGCAGTATTTT.

The chain is built from TRBV10-2 and TRBJ2-5, with 10 bases that match TRBD2. J was trimmed by 4 bases and V by 6 bases; bases with no gene match: 8. Germline assignment: CDR1 WSHSY and CDR2 SAAADI. This CDR3 is built from 15 residues. CDR3 protein: CASSAIAGGGETQYF. Written as DNA, the CDR3 is TGCGCCAGCAGCGCTATAGCGGGAGGTGGAGAGACCCAGTACTTC.

The J gene is TRBJ2-7, the V gene TRBV10-3, with 14 bases aligning to TRBD2. This CDR3 comprises 17 residues. The J segment lost 0 bases and the V segment lost 1 base, leaving 2 bases of the junction unmatched. Germline lookup yields CDR1 ENHRY and CDR2 SYGVKD. DNA of the CDR3: TGTGCCATCAGTGAGTTTGGGACTAGCGGGAGCTCCTACGAGCAGTACTTC. This translates into CAISEFGTSGSSYEQYF.

The rearrangement joins TRBV7-8 to TRBJ2-5; possibly TRBD2 for D (5 bases). Germline assignment: CDR1 SGHVS and CDR2 FQNEAQ. The CDR3 length is 11 residues. V was shortened by 4 bases and J by 5 bases, with 5 bases between the two germline ends. The CDR3 nucleotides read TGTGCCAGCAGCTCGGGGGAGACCCAGTACTTC. Translation gives CASSSGETQYF.

In regard to this clone: Other DNA sequences in this specimen translate into the identical CDR3. This rearrangement joins TRBV27 to TRBJ2-7, with TRBD1 matching 7 bases. V shed 2 bases and J 2 bases; nucleotides not matched to a gene: 3. Germline V gene sequence: CDR1 MNHEY, CDR2 SMNVEV (reference sequence). The CDR3 runs 14 residues. The chain's CDR3 is CASSLRGGAYEQYF. CDR3 DNA sequence: TGTGCCAGCAGTTTACGAGGGGGCGCCTACGAGCAGTACTTC.

This chain links TRBV5-1 with TRBJ2-7, with 9 bases matching TRBD2. The CDR3 length is 15 residues. The V gene's germline CDR1 is SGHRS and CDR2 YFSETQ. Unmatched junction bases numbered 1, after V lost 0 bases and J lost 0 bases. This CDR3 is CASSLDSGGSYEQYF. DNA for the CDR3: TGCGCCAGCAGCTTGGATAGCGGGGGCTCCTACGAGCAGTACTTC.

This clone was counted a few times. This chain connects TRBV29-1 to TRBJ1-5; TRBD1 aligns across 9 bases. Trimming took 1 base from V and 2 from J; bases not matched to a gene: 6. The CDR3 has 16 residues. Germline loops: CDR1 SQVTM, CDR2 ANQGSEA. CDR3 sequence reads: CSVEVSGQGGNQPQHF. In DNA form, the CDR3 reads TGCAGCGTTGAAGTATCGGGACAGGGAGGCAATCAGCCCCAGCATTTT.

CDR3 bases: TGTGCCAGCAGCGGCCAGGGGGCCCCTCGCTCTGGGGCCAACGTCCTGACTTTC. This translates into CASSGQGAPRSGANVLTF. The chain employs TRBV7-9 and TRBJ2-6, with 8 nucleotides matching TRBD1. In germline, CDR1 is SEHNR, CDR2 FQNEAQ (reference sequence). The V gene end was trimmed by 5 bases and the J gene end by 0 bases; junction bases not matched to a gene: 9. The CDR3 runs to 18 residues. Complete variable domain (other parts from reference TRBV7-9 and TRBJ2-6): DTGVSQNPRHKITKRGQNVTFRCDPISEHNRLYWYRQTLGQGPEFLTYFQNEAQLEKSRLLSDRFSAERPKGSFSTLEIQRTEQGDSAMYLCASSGQGAPRSGANVLTFGAGSRLTVL.

The count of this clone is one. This chain uses TRBV5-1 with TRBJ2-3; 9 nucleotides line up with TRBD1. Germline V gene sequence: CDR1 SGHRS, CDR2 YFSETQ. Trimming at V came to 3 bases and at J to 0 bases, leaving 2 bases not matched to a gene. This CDR3 is 15 amino acids long. CDR3 DNA: TGCGCCAGCAGCTATGGGACAGGGAGCACAGATACGCAGTATTTT. Its translation is CASSYGTGSTDTQYF.

CDR3 nucleotides: TGTGCCAGCAGCTTGGATCTAGCCCGATACAATGAGCAGTTCTTC. The encoded protein is CASSLDLARYNEQFF. V is TRBV5-6 and J is TRBJ2-1, with D perhaps TRBD2 (5 bases). Trimming removed 0 bases from V and 4 bases from J, with 11 bases in between. This CDR3 comprises 15 residues. The germline V gene has CDR1 SGHDT and CDR2 YYEEEE.

The chain couples TRBV27 to TRBJ2-7; 7 nucleotides align to TRBD1. Looked up from germline, CDR1 is MNHEY and CDR2 is SMNVEV (reference sequence). The trim removed 6 bases at V and 3 bases at J, leaving 8 bases unmatched. The CDR3 consists of 14 residues. In DNA, the CDR3 is TGTGCCAGCAGCCCCGGACAGGTTTACTACGAGCAGTACTTC. It translates to CASSPGQVYYEQYF.

V gene TRBV5-6 combines with J gene TRBJ2-7, with 8 bases fitting TRBD1. V lost 2 bases, J lost 3 bases, and 4 bases stayed unmatched. This CDR3 spans 14 amino acids. The germline V gene has CDR1 SGHDT and CDR2 YYEEEE. The CDR3 spells CASSLGTGYYEQYF. For the CDR3, the DNA is TGTGCCAGCAGCTTAGGGACAGGTTACTACGAGCAGTACTTC.

This clone is a singleton in its sample. The J gene is TRBJ2-1, the V gene TRBV29-1; TRBD2 matches 10 bases. Germline assignment: CDR1 SQVTM and CDR2 ANQGSEA. This CDR3 has 12 residues. V shed 7 bases, J shed 9 bases, and the junction held 6 bases outside the gene matches. The CDR3 nucleotides read TGCAGCGCTGCGGGACTAGCGATTGAGCAGTTCTTC. This translates into CSAAGLAIEQFF.

The rearrangement links TRBV6-5 to TRBJ2-3, with a weak D call TRBD2 (5 bases). This CDR3 contains 14 residues. The ends were cut back, 8 bases at V and 3 bases at J, with 15 bases in the middle. Germline V gene lookup returns CDR1 MNHEY and CDR2 SVGAGI. The CDR3 here is CASQEGARTDTQYF. DNA for the CDR3: TGTGCCAGCCAAGAGGGAGCGAGGACAGATACGCAGTATTTT.

This chain uses TRBV5-6 with TRBJ2-7; possibly TRBD2 for D (6 bases). V lost 0 bases and J 3 bases, leaving 16 bases between the germline ends. The CDR3 runs to 16 residues. Germline CDR1 and CDR2: SGHDT and YYEEEE. The CDR3 is CASSLGVGGAHYEQYF. Here the CDR3 DNA reads TGTGCCAGCAGCTTGGGGGTCGGCGGGGCGCACTACGAGCAGTACTTC.

In this sample, this clone turned up once. This chain uses TRBV6-4 with TRBJ2-5; TRBD2 aligns across 11 bases. Trimming took 6 bases from V and 0 from J; bases not matched to a gene: 6. The CDR3 extends over 16 amino acids. From germline, CDR1 is MRHNA and CDR2 SNTAGT. The CDR3, as DNA: TGTGCCAGCAGCCCCCGACTAGCGGGAAACCAAGAGACCCAGTACTTC. Protein product: CASSPRLAGNQETQYF.

This rearrangement joins TRBV6-5 to TRBJ2-5; unclear D gene. This CDR3 region has 14 residues. V was clipped by 2 bases and J by 0 bases, with 7 bases between them. CDR1 MNHEY and CDR2 SVGAGI come from the germline V gene. This chain's CDR3 is CASSYLRNQETQYF. In DNA form, the CDR3 reads TGTGCCAGCAGTTACCTACGGAACCAAGAGACCCAGTACTTC.

This clone showed up just once. The chain couples TRBV5-4 to TRBJ2-1, with D tentatively TRBD2 (6 bases). Germline V CDR1 and CDR2: SGHNT, YYREEE (reference sequence). This CDR3 region has 14 residues. V was cut by 4 bases and J by 3 bases, with 11 bases left in between. The CDR3 reads CASSQRLDYNEQFF. The CDR3 DNA follows: TGTGCCAGCAGCCAACGACTAGACTACAATGAGCAGTTCTTC.

V gene TRBV7-9 combines with J gene TRBJ2-7, with TRBD1 identical over 8 bases. V shed 5 bases, J shed 0 bases, and the junction held 9 bases outside the gene matches. This CDR3 has 16 amino acids. Germline V gene data show CDR1 as SEHNR and CDR2 as FQNEAQ (reference sequence). CDR3 protein: CASSTNRGESSYEQYF. Here the CDR3 DNA reads TGTGCCAGCAGCACTAACAGGGGGGAGTCCTCCTACGAGCAGTACTTC.

The rearrangement joins TRBV11-3 to TRBJ2-2; D possibly corresponds to TRBD1 (6 bases). V was trimmed by 1 base and J by 5 bases, leaving 14 bases between them. The CDR3 is made up of 16 amino acids. Per the germline V gene, CDR1 is SGHNT and CDR2 is YENEEA. CDR3 sequence: CASSLGSQGLTGELFF. Written as DNA, the CDR3 is TGTGCCAGCAGCTTAGGTTCACAGGGCCTGACCGGGGAGCTGTTTTTT.

The chain has TRBV28 and TRBJ2-7, with a tentative D call TRBD1 (6 bases). The V gene's germline CDR1 is MDHEN and CDR2 SYDVKM. Trimming cost V 6 bases and J 1 base, with 13 bases left between them. The CDR3 covers 14 residues. CDR3 DNA sequence: TGTGCCAGCAGGGAGACAGGACTTTCCTACGAGCAGTACTTC. It is translated as CASRETGLSYEQYF.

The chain has TRBV29-1 and TRBJ2-1, with D uncertain. The CDR3 extends over 13 amino acids. Per the germline V gene, CDR1 is SQVTM and CDR2 is ANQGSEA. Trimming took 0 bases from V and 3 from J, leaving 6 bases between them. As DNA, the CDR3 is TGCAGCGTTGAAGAGCGGAACTACAATGAGCAGTTCTTC. This gives the protein CSVEERNYNEQFF.

The gene calls are TRBV7-3 and TRBJ2-7; maybe TRBD1 (6 bases). V was shortened by 3 bases and J by 6 bases, with 18 bases between the two germline ends. CDR3 size: 15 residues. Germline loops: CDR1 SGHTA, CDR2 FQGTGA. CDR3 residues: CASSLHPGQLGEQYF. The CDR3 DNA reads as TGTGCCAGCAGCTTGCATCCTGGACAGTTGGGCGAGCAGTACTTC.

The V gene is TRBV30, the J gene TRBJ2-2, with D perhaps matching TRBD2 (6 bases). CDR1 GTSNPN and CDR2 SVGIG come from the germline V gene (reference sequence). V was trimmed by 2 bases and J by 6 bases, leaving 16 bases between them. CDR3 length: 15 residues. For the CDR3, the DNA is TGTGCCTGGAGTCCCCCTAGGTGGGGGGCCGGGGAGCTGTTTTTT. This gives the protein CAWSPPRWGAGELFF.